This T cell receptor beta chain was sequenced during a study of blood T cell repertoires in COVID-19. Study details: COVID-19 samples from acute and convalescent phases originated in the United States, Italy and Spain. Nucleic acid was either cDNA or gDNA, and it came from T cells, B-cell-depleted T cells, or PBMCs.

Germline loops: CDR1 SGDLS, CDR2 YYNGEE. The CDR3 consists of 16 residues. The V gene end was trimmed by 4 bases and the J gene end by 2 bases; junction bases not matched to a gene: 7. Original processing notes: Nucleated cell counts were estimated from reference gene primer amplification. The method was immunoSEQ multiplex PCR; TCRdb's version includes in-frame clones alone and lacks a portion of them. D and trimming were read from the DNA, whereas the V and J calls and clone size are those reported in that table. The sample has under 200,000 clones; around 90% are singletons. The genes are TRBV9 and TRBJ2-3; 10 nucleotides line up with TRBD2. Sequenced: peripheral blood. The sequence was collected from a man aged 55-75 years with active or convalescent COVID-19. The CDR3 is CASSPWTSGNTDTQYF. The CDR3 DNA is TGTGCCAGCAGCCCTTGGACTAGCGGAAACACAGATACGCAGTATTTT.